This TCR beta chain comes out of a study of T cell responses to AZD1222 COVID-19 vaccine. Some clones are missing from TCRdb's copy, which holds only in-frame ones; the method was immunoSEQ multiplex PCR. The profile shows roughly 120,000 clones, over 75% of them singletons. About this clone itself: The CDR3 does not end in the conserved phenylalanine or tryptophan, so this is likely a read error. The DNA is omitted, as the CDR3 cannot be located on it reliably, and the CDR3 follows TCRdb's listing.

The length of the CDR3 is 12 amino acids, counting both ends. Germline V CDR1 and CDR2: LGHDT, YNNKEL (reference sequence). V gene TRBV3-1 (or the pseudogene TRBV3-2) combines with J gene TRBJ1-6; the table names TRBD1, a call not compared with the DNA. The TCR was taken from an adult who received the MenACWY meningococcal vaccine as a control. The specimen was peripheral blood, collected 28 days after the second dose of the MenACWY control vaccine. CDR3 loop: CASSQDETGGFT.